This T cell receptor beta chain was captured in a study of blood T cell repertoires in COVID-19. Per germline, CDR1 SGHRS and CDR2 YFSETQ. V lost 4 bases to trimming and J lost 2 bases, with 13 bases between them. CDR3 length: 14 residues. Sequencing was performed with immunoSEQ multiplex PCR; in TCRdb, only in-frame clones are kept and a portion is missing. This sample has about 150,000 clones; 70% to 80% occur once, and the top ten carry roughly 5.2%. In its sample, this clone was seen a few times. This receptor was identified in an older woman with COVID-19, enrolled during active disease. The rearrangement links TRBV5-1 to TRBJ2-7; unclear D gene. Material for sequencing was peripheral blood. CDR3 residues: CASSLGGRTYEQYF. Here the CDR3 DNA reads TGCGCCAGCAGCCTCGGCGGCAGAACCTACGAGCAGTACTTC.